One sample yielded the 27 T cell receptor beta chains listed below, sequenced in a study of blood T cell repertoires in COVID-19. Clones were sequenced by immunoSEQ multiplex PCR, and TCRdb holds only the in-frame ones, with some missing. Among more than 45,000 clones listed, about nine tenths were seen once. Sequenced: peripheral blood. The receptors were gathered from a man aged 70-80 years with acute or convalescent COVID-19.

This rearrangement joins TRBV28 to TRBJ1-3, with 8 positions matching TRBD1. V lost 10 bases and J lost 2; bases outside the gene matches: 4. CDR3 size: 13 residues. The germline V gene has CDR1 MDHEN and CDR2 SYDVKM. The CDR3 here is CATLDRAGNTIYF. CDR3 in DNA: TGTGCCACCTTGGACAGGGCTGGAAACACCATATATTTT.

This chain connects TRBV18 to TRBJ2-4, with 8 bases matching TRBD1. The CDR3 runs 16 residues. After removal of 3 bases from V and 1 base from J, the junction contained 5 bases not matched to a gene. CDR1 and CDR2 from the germline V gene are KGHSH and LQKENI. CDR3 coding DNA: TGTGCCAGCTCACCTCCGGGACAGGCGGCCAAAAACATTCAGTACTTC. It codes for CASSPPGQAAKNIQYF.

The rearrangement links TRBV9 to TRBJ2-1, with D possibly being TRBD2 (6 bases). V lost 3 bases to trimming and J lost 4 bases, with 14 bases between them. CDR1 SGDLS and CDR2 YYNGEE come from the germline V gene. This CDR3 is built from 15 residues. CDR3 amino acids: CASSADGTLYNEQFF. The CDR3 DNA is TGTGCCAGCAGCGCCGACGGGACTCTGTACAATGAGCAGTTCTTC.

Remarks on this clone: The sample holds other DNA sequences that translate to the same CDR3. This rearrangement joins TRBV7-2 to TRBJ1-2, with D perhaps TRBD1 (6 bases). V gave up 5 bases and J gave up 4 bases, with 11 bases separating them. The CDR3 has 13 amino acids. Germline V gives CDR1 SGHTA, CDR2 FQGNSA. The CDR3 DNA sequence: TGTGCCAGCAGCCCCAGGGGCGGCTATGGCTACACCTTC. Its protein is CASSPRGGYGYTF.

The rearrangement uses TRBV19 and TRBJ1-4; no clear D gene. The CDR3 loop spans 14 amino acids. V was cut by 1 base and J by 7 bases, with 10 bases left in between. From germline, CDR1 is LNHDA and CDR2 SQIVND (reference sequence). The CDR3 sequence is CASSIGGIGEKLFF. CDR3 coding DNA: TGTGCCAGTAGTATAGGAGGGATAGGTGAAAAACTGTTTTTT.

By share, this clone ranks as medium-sized. J is TRBJ2-1 and V is TRBV21-1; the table gives TRBD2 as D, unverified against the DNA. TRBV21-1 counts as a pseudogene. The CDR3 has 11 amino acids. The CDR3 loop reads CASSPKVEQFF. The CDR3 region has the DNA TGTGCCAGCAGTCCTAAAGTTGAGCAGTTCTTC.

The V and J genes are TRBV5-1 and TRBJ2-3, with 9 nucleotides matching TRBD2. CDR3 length: 15 amino acids. J lost 1 base, V lost 3 bases, and 3 bases had no gene match. Germline loops: CDR1 SGHRS, CDR2 YFSETQ. CDR3 amino acids: CASSSRTSGTDTQYF. Here the CDR3 DNA reads TGCGCCAGCAGCTCAAGGACTAGCGGCACAGATACGCAGTATTTT. Full variable domain (missing parts from reference TRBV5-1 and TRBJ2-3): KAGVTQTPRYLIKTRGQQVTLSCSPISGHRSVSWYQQTPGQGLQFLFEYFSETQRNKGNFPGRFSGRQFSNSRSEMNVSTLELGDSALYLCASSSRTSGTDTQYFGPGTRLTVL.

This rearrangement joins TRBV7-2 to TRBJ2-7; the match to TRBD2 covers 8 bases. The junction had 15 bases not matched to a gene; V was cut back by 2 bases and J by 0 bases. Germline assignment: CDR1 SGHTA and CDR2 FQGNSA. There are 19 residues in the CDR3. The CDR3 DNA is TGTGCCAGCAGCTTACAGGGAGCGTCTAGCGGGTCTAGCTCCTACGAGCAGTACTTC. Residues: CASSLQGASSGSSSYEQYF.

As DNA, the CDR3 is TGTGCCAGCAGCTTAGTTGGGACTAGCGGGAACCAGTTCTTC. Its translation is CASSLVGTSGNQFF. V is TRBV11-2 and J is TRBJ2-1, with TRBD2 matching 13 bases. The CDR3 is 14 amino acids. Germline V gives CDR1 SGHAT, CDR2 FQNNGV. With 1 base clipped from V and 13 bases from J, the junction kept 4 bases outside the gene matches.

This chain links TRBV7-3 with TRBJ2-3, with TRBD2 matching 8 bases. The CDR3 is 18 residues long. Germline V gene lookup returns CDR1 SGHTA and CDR2 FQGTGA. Losses at the gene ends were 0 bases for V and 0 bases for J; bases not matched to a gene: 8. The CDR3 reads CASSLTSGGSSSTDTQYF. The CDR3 DNA follows: TGTGCCAGCAGCTTAACCAGCGGGGGATCTTCTAGCACAGATACGCAGTATTTT.

This clone was counted a single time. The V gene is TRBV2, the J gene TRBJ2-2; unclear D gene. The CDR3 runs 14 residues. Germline assignment: CDR1 SNHLY and CDR2 FYNNEI. Deletions cut 4 bases from V and 0 bases from J, with 6 bases between. CDR3 protein: CASSARTNTGELFF. In DNA form, the CDR3 reads TGTGCCAGCAGTGCCAGGACGAACACCGGGGAGCTGTTTTTT.

This clone was counted ten times or more. CDR3 sequence (DNA): TGCAGCGTTGATTTTCCACCGGGACTAGCGGGTTCAAGGGCCTACAATGAGCAGTTCTTC. This translates into CSVDFPPGLAGSRAYNEQFF. V usage is TRBV29-1 and J usage is TRBJ2-1, with 12 bases that match TRBD2. Losses at the gene ends were 3 bases for V and 2 bases for J; bases not matched to a gene: 17. The germline CDR1 and CDR2 sequences are SQVTM and ANQGSEA. The CDR3 covers 20 residues.

The chain has TRBV4-2 and TRBJ1-3, with a possible D match to TRBD1 (6 bases). Germline V gives CDR1 LGHNA, CDR2 YNFKEQ. With 4 bases removed from V and 0 bases from J, the gap between germline ends came to 10 bases. The CDR3 sequence is 15 residues long. This CDR3 is CASSPRTDSGNTIYF. The CDR3 nucleotides read TGTGCCAGCAGCCCCCGGACAGACTCTGGAAACACCATATATTTT.

The chain recombines TRBV18 with TRBJ2-5; 8 nucleotides align to TRBD1. The CDR3 is made up of 15 amino acids. V was pared by 3 bases and J by 1 base, with 4 bases of the junction left unmatched. Germline V gene lookup returns CDR1 KGHSH and CDR2 LQKENI. The CDR3, as DNA: TGTGCCAGCTCACCGACAGGGGTGGCCCAAGAGACCCAGTACTTC. Amino acid sequence: CASSPTGVAQETQYF.

The rearrangement uses TRBV7-6 and TRBJ1-4, with TRBD1 as a possible D gene (5 bases). The germline V and J ends were trimmed by 0 bases and 12 bases, with 17 bases remaining between them. Germline CDR1 SGHVS, CDR2 FNYEAQ. The CDR3 has 15 residues. CDR3: CASSLALGYQGELFF. In nucleotides, the CDR3 is TGTGCCAGCAGCTTAGCGCTAGGATACCAAGGGGAACTGTTTTTT. Full variable domain (missing parts from reference TRBV7-6 and TRBJ1-4): GAGVSQSPRYKVTKRGQDVALRCDPISGHVSLYWYRQALGQGPEFLTYFNYEAQQDKSGLPNDRFSAERPEGSISTLTIQRTEQRDSAMYRCASSLALGYQGELFFGSGTQLSVL.

This chain joins TRBV10-3 and TRBJ2-1; TRBD2 matches at 10 bases. The CDR3 has 15 amino acids. Trimming took 2 bases from V and 8 from J; bases not matched to a gene: 6. Germline lookup yields CDR1 ENHRY and CDR2 SYGVKD. DNA of the CDR3: TGTGCCATCAGTGAGGCTAGCGGGAGAGTCGATGAGCAGTTCTTC. It encodes CAISEASGRVDEQFF.

This sequence joins TRBV15 and TRBJ2-1; a possible D gene is TRBD2 (5 bases). This CDR3 is built from 17 residues. Germline CDR1 is LNHNV and CDR2 is YYDKDF (reference sequence). Trimming shortened V by 0 bases and J by 3 bases, and 15 bases separated the two germline ends. CDR3 DNA sequence: TGTGCCACCAGCAGAGATCTCGGCGGGCGGGTCTACAATGAGCAGTTCTTC. This codes for CATSRDLGGRVYNEQFF. Using reference TRBV15 and TRBJ2-1 for the parts outside the CDR3, the full variable domain is DAMVIQNPRYQVTQFGKPVTLSCSQTLNHNVMYWYQQKSSQAPKLLFHYYDKDFNNEADTPDNFQSRRPNTSFCFLDIRSPGLGDTAMYLCATSRDLGGRVYNEQFFGPGTRLTVL.

V is TRBV29-1 and J is TRBJ2-1; 9 positions match TRBD2. V dropped 4 bases and J dropped 5; count of bases not matched to a gene: 6. The CDR3 loop spans 14 amino acids. Germline assignment: CDR1 SQVTM and CDR2 ANQGSEA. The CDR3 DNA follows: TGCAGCGTTGGACGTCTAGCGGGAAACAATGAGCAGTTCTTC. This codes for CSVGRLAGNNEQFF.

The gene calls are TRBV29-1 and TRBJ2-4; 7 bases match TRBD1. Germline CDR1 and CDR2: SQVTM and ANQGSEA. V lost 7 bases and J lost 1; bases outside the gene matches: 4. This CDR3 region has 13 residues. The CDR3 DNA reads as TGCAGCGCCCTACAGGGGGCCAAAAACATTCAGTACTTC. Translating gives CSALQGAKNIQYF.

The chain employs TRBV7-9 and TRBJ2-2; a weak D match, TRBD1 (5 bases). The CDR3 covers 14 residues. The germline V gene has CDR1 SEHNR and CDR2 FQNEAQ (reference sequence). V was cut by 3 bases and J by 1 base, with 6 bases left in between. The CDR3 spells CASSFGQNTGELFF. CDR3 DNA: TGTGCCAGCAGCTTCGGACAGAACACCGGGGAGCTGTTTTTT.

The J gene is TRBJ2-7, the V gene TRBV29-1; 7 positions agree with TRBD2. The CDR3 length is 14 residues. V lost 0 bases to trimming and J lost 3 bases; unmatched junction nucleotides: 5. CDR1 and CDR2 from the germline V gene are SQVTM and ANQGSEA. The chain's CDR3 is CSVEEGGGGYEQYF. The DNA for the CDR3 is TGCAGCGTTGAAGAGGGCGGCGGGGGCTACGAGCAGTACTTC.

This clone appeared a single time. The V and J genes are TRBV15 and TRBJ1-2, with D possibly TRBD1 on 5 matching bases. Germline assignment: CDR1 LNHNV and CDR2 YYDKDF (reference sequence). CDR3 length: 14 residues. The ends were cut back, 2 bases at V and 8 bases at J, with 15 bases in the middle. The chain's CDR3 is CATSRIVPGYGYTF. DNA for the CDR3: TGTGCCACCAGCAGAATAGTTCCAGGGTACGGCTACACCTTC.

The chain has TRBV27 and TRBJ1-3; D remains unclear. The V and J ends lost 6 bases and 2 bases respectively, with 14 bases between them. The V gene's germline CDR1 is MNHEY and CDR2 SMNVEV (reference sequence). CDR3 length: 15 amino acids. CDR3 in DNA: TGTGCCAGCAGCATATCCACACGGGCTGGAAACACCATATATTTT. Translated, it gives CASSISTRAGNTIYF.

This chain connects TRBV14 to TRBJ2-2, with D possibly TRBD2 on 6 matching bases. V lost 3 bases and J lost 4, with 9 bases in between. Germline assignment: CDR1 SGHDN and CDR2 FVKESK. The length of the CDR3 is 14 residues. The DNA for the CDR3 is TGTGCCAGCAGCCAGGGGGGTGGCACCGGGGAGCTGTTTTTT. Its translation: CASSQGGGTGELFF.

The chain employs TRBV4-3 and TRBJ2-2; the match to TRBD2 covers 7 bases. Germline loops: CDR1 LGHNA, CDR2 YSLEER. The CDR3 consists of 15 residues. Trimming at V came to 1 base and at J to 8 bases, leaving 7 bases not matched to a gene. The CDR3 loop reads CASSQGLAAKGELFF. The DNA of the CDR3 is TGCGCCAGCAGCCAAGGGCTAGCGGCTAAGGGGGAGCTGTTTTTT.

This chain links TRBV4-3 with TRBJ1-6; a weak D match, TRBD1 (6 bases). Germline lookup yields CDR1 LGHNA and CDR2 YSLEER. V lost 6 bases and J 6 bases, leaving 15 bases between the germline ends. The CDR3 spans 15 residues. CDR3 protein: CASSSGGQGNSPLHF. As DNA, the CDR3 is TGCGCCAGCAGTAGCGGGGGGCAGGGTAATTCACCCCTCCACTTT.

This rearrangement joins TRBV11-2 to TRBJ2-3; TRBD2 is a possible D gene (6 bases). This CDR3 is built from 14 residues. Germline values: CDR1 SGHAT, CDR2 FQNNGV. Trimming pared 2 bases from V and 3 bases from J, leaving 9 bases between. The CDR3: CASSLSLATDTQYF. Here the CDR3 DNA reads TGTGCCAGCAGCTTATCACTAGCAACAGATACGCAGTATTTT.